Listed below are T cell receptor beta chains from one sample, sequenced in a study of blood T cell repertoires in COVID-19. The method was immunoSEQ multiplex PCR; TCRdb's version includes in-frame clones alone and lacks a portion of them. The data show 150,000 to 250,000 clones, with 84% seen just once and over 6.5% held by the top ten. The sample consisted of PBMCs or T cells enriched from blood (not recorded which). These receptors were taken from a man in his forties who had recovered from COVID-19. Both conserved end residues are part of each CDR3. D genes are given only for firm matches. Expanded clones get a size class; other rows say once, few or many, or leave the size out.

j_call	d_call	clone_size	v_call	cdr3_aa	cdr3_nt
TRBJ1-6	TRBD1	-	TRBV19	CASSRDRGRSPLHF	TGTGCCAGTAGCCGGGACAGGGGGCGGTCACCCCTCCACTTT
TRBJ1-2	-	-	TRBV28	CASRPQGYYGYTF	TGTGCCAGCAGACCTCAGGGGTACTATGGCTACACCTTC
TRBJ1-1	TRBD1	-	TRBV5-1	CASSLRQGRKTEAFF	TGCGCCAGCAGCTTAAGACAGGGTAGGAAAACTGAAGCTTTCTTT
TRBJ1-1	-	-	TRBV3-1/TRBV3-2	CASSQIQGRVNTEAFF	TGTGCCAGCAGCCAGATACAGGGTAGGGTGAACACTGAAGCTTTCTTT
TRBJ1-2	-	-	TRBV11-2	CASSHSNYGYTF	TGTGCCAGCAGCCACTCTAACTATGGCTACACCTTC
TRBJ2-3	-	-	TRBV7-9	CASSLERGLSTDTQYF	TGTGCCAGCAGCTTAGAACGAGGGCTTAGCACAGATACGCAGTATTTT
TRBJ2-2	-	-	TRBV18	CASSANSNSAGGELFF	TGTGCCAGCTCAGCAAACTCTAACAGCGCGGGCGGGGAGCTGTTTTTT
TRBJ2-5	-	few	TRBV11-1	CASSVSRETQYF	TGTGCCAGCAGCGTTTCCAGGGAGACCCAGTACTTC
TRBJ2-7	-	-	TRBV6-5	CASTERGYEQYF	TGTGCCAGCACCGAACGGGGGTACGAGCAGTACTTC
TRBJ1-6	-	-	TRBV3-1/TRBV3-2	CASSQDLYNSPLHF	TGTGCCAGCAGCCAAGATCTCTATAATTCACCCCTCCACTTT
TRBJ2-5	TRBD2	-	TRBV29-1	CSVEGLAGQETQYF	TGCAGCGTTGAAGGTCTAGCGGGCCAAGAGACCCAGTACTTC
TRBJ1-5	-	-	TRBV5-1	CASSLGASQPQHF	TGCGCCAGCAGCTTAGGGGCAAGTCAGCCCCAGCATTTT
TRBJ1-1	-	-	TRBV6-5	CASSRQEHTEAFF	TGTGCCAGCTCTCGACAGGAGCACACTGAAGCTTTCTTT
TRBJ2-3	-	-	TRBV5-1	CASSLGGARTDTQYF	TGCGCCAGCAGCTTGGGGGGAGCGCGCACAGATACGCAGTATTTT
TRBJ1-1	-	-	TRBV13	CASSPGNTEAFF	TGTGCCAGCAGCCCCGGGAACACTGAAGCTTTCTTT
TRBJ1-2	-	-	TRBV6-4	CASSDSGGYGYTF	TGTGCCAGCAGTGACTCAGGCGGTTATGGCTACACCTTC
TRBJ1-6	-	-	TRBV2	CASSEARGGGSPLHF	TGTGCCAGCAGTGAAGCGCGGGGTGGCGGTTCACCCCTCCACTTT
TRBJ1-2	-	-	TRBV5-4	CASSPPGGGPIYGYTF	TGTGCCAGCAGCCCCCCGGGGGGGGGCCCCATCTATGGCTACACCTTC
TRBJ1-1	-	-	TRBV9	CASSVEAINTEAFF	TGTGCCAGCAGCGTAGAAGCGATTAACACTGAAGCTTTCTTT
TRBJ1-1	-	-	TRBV29-1	CSVEGGLEAFF	TGCAGCGTTGAAGGAGGGTTGGAAGCTTTCTTT
TRBJ1-4	-	-	TRBV5-1	CASSPGATNEKLFF	TGCGCCAGCAGCCCGGGGGCAACTAATGAAAAACTGTTTTTT
TRBJ1-2	-	few	TRBV27	CASRVIGQHYGYTF	TGTGCCAGCAGGGTTATAGGACAGCATTATGGCTACACCTTC
TRBJ2-1	-	-	TRBV19	CASSIEGGAYNEQFF	TGTGCCAGTAGTATCGAGGGGGGGGCCTACAATGAGCAGTTCTTC
TRBJ1-2	-	-	TRBV7-2	CASSRRQNTNYGYTF	TGTGCCAGCAGCCGTAGACAGAATACTAACTATGGCTACACCTTC
TRBJ1-6	-	-	TRBV9	CASSLVGESGSPLHF	TGTGCCAGCAGTCTTGTCGGGGAGTCGGGTTCACCCCTCCACTTT
TRBJ1-2	-	few	TRBV6-4	CASTPEAGSYGYTF	TGTGCCAGCACCCCCGAGGCGGGTTCCTATGGCTACACCTTC
TRBJ1-6	TRBD1	-	TRBV10-3	CAISDPRYRGLGSPLHF	TGTGCCATCAGTGACCCTAGATACAGGGGGCTTGGTTCACCCCTCCACTTT
TRBJ1-2	-	-	TRBV1	CTSSQATICGYTF	TGCACCAGCAGCCAGGCCACGATATGTGGCTACACCTTC
TRBJ1-4	TRBD1	-	TRBV4-2	CASSQDFRPGTGEFDSNEKLFF	TGTGCCAGCAGCCAAGATTTTCGTCCCGGGACAGGGGAATTCGATTCTAATGAAAAACTGTTTTTT
TRBJ2-5	-	-	TRBV5-6	CASSLYRSGETQYF	TGTGCCAGCAGCTTGTACAGGTCAGGGGAGACCCAGTACTTC
TRBJ1-2	TRBD1	-	TRBV11-2	CASSQDRGSGYTF	TGTGCCAGCAGCCAAGACAGGGGTAGCGGCTACACCTTC
TRBJ2-7	TRBD2	-	TRBV5-1	CASSSGGRTYEQYF	TGCGCCAGCAGTAGCGGGGGCAGGACCTACGAGCAGTACTTC
TRBJ1-3	-	-	TRBV7-9	CASSSQGSGNTIYF	TGTGCCAGCAGCTCACAGGGTTCTGGAAACACCATATATTTT
TRBJ2-3	-	-	TRBV14	CASSPAGPDTQYF	TGTGCCAGCAGCCCAGCGGGTCCAGATACGCAGTATTTT
TRBJ1-3	TRBD1	few	TRBV29-1	CSAETGDRGNTIYF	TGCAGCGCCGAGACAGGGGATAGGGGAAACACCATATATTTT
TRBJ2-7	TRBD1	-	TRBV10-3	CAIRDRTGEGYEQYF	TGTGCCATCAGAGACCGGACAGGGGAGGGTTACGAGCAGTACTTC
TRBJ2-1	-	-	TRBV10-3	CAISELNEQFF	TGTGCCATCAGTGAGCTCAATGAGCAGTTCTTC
TRBJ2-5	-	few	TRBV7-2	CASSLGATETQYF	TGTGCCAGCAGCTTAGGGGCAACAGAGACCCAGTACTTC
TRBJ1-6	-	few	TRBV4-3	CASSQEPGPSNSPLHF	TGCGCCAGCAGCCAAGAACCGGGTCCCTCAAATTCACCCCTCCACTTT
TRBJ2-5	-	-	TRBV5-6	CASSFSETQYF	TGTGCCAGCAGCTTTAGCGAGACCCAGTACTTC
TRBJ1-4	-	once	TRBV11-2	CASRQNEKLFF	TGTGCCAGCAGACAAAATGAAAAACTGTTTTTT
TRBJ2-7	-	once	TRBV5-6	CASSSLEGHNEQYF	TGTGCCAGCAGCTCCCTCGAGGGTCACAACGAGCAGTACTTC
TRBJ1-5	-	-	TRBV29-1	CSVGGSNQPQHF	TGCAGCGTTGGAGGGAGCAATCAGCCCCAGCATTTT
TRBJ1-2	TRBD1	-	TRBV6-1	CASSEVGQKNGYTF	TGTGCCAGCAGTGAAGTGGGACAGAAAAATGGCTACACCTTC
TRBJ2-5	TRBD2	-	TRBV24-1	CATAGGDRETQYF	TGTGCCACCGCTGGGGGGGATCGGGAGACCCAGTACTTC
TRBJ1-4	-	-	TRBV5-1	CASSLAGIEQEKLFF	TGCGCCAGCAGCTTGGCCGGTATAGAGCAAGAAAAACTGTTTTTT
TRBJ1-5	-	-	TRBV19	CASSMGQGGQPQHF	TGTGCCAGTAGTATGGGGCAGGGAGGGCAGCCCCAGCATTTT
TRBJ1-3	-	-	TRBV28	CASKRGRTRSGNTIYF	TGTGCCAGCAAGCGGGGGAGGACACGCTCTGGAAACACCATATATTTT
TRBJ1-1	-	-	TRBV2	CASSDLMSNTEAFF	TGTGCCAGCAGTGATTTAATGTCCAACACTGAAGCTTTCTTT